This T cell receptor (beta chain) was documented in a study of OX40 agonist ivuxolimab in advanced cancers. At the level of the study: People who had prior anti-PD-1, anti-PD-L1 or anti-CTLA-4 therapy could take part, and roughly 44% had some.

Points on this clone: Its antigen remains unidentified.

Study results and caveats: Clonal expansion by week 6 occurred in CD4+ and CD8+ blood T cells (at 0.1 to 3.0 mg/kg).

Some clones are missing from TCRdb's copy, which holds only in-frame ones; the method was immunoSEQ multiplex PCR. Among about 62,000 clones listed, around 85% were seen once. The CDR3 loop spans 14 amino acids. Germline V gene data show CDR1 as SGHVS and CDR2 as FQNEAQ. The germline V and J ends were trimmed by 5 bases and 0 bases, with 8 bases remaining between them. With autoimmune disease history or systemic immunosuppression, patients were excluded. The receptor was derived from an adult with an advanced solid tumor such as melanoma, head and neck, liver or kidney cancer. The input for sequencing was CD4+ or CD8+ T cells sorted from blood, taken in a trial of the OX40 agonist ivuxolimab. The rearrangement links TRBV7-8 to TRBJ1-3, with D hard to call. CDR3 loop: CASSKGYSGNTIYF. The CDR3 nucleotides are TGTGCCAGCAGCAAAGGGTACTCTGGAAACACCATATATTTT.